The 25 T cell receptor beta chains below all came from one sample that was sequenced in a study of cytomegalovirus exposure and HLA in healthy donors. Primers for the PCR totalled 60 Vbeta and 13 Jbeta. Profiling relied on immunoSEQ multiplex PCR, and the TCRdb table lists in-frame clones only, not all of them. Of 100,000 or so clones in the sample, roughly 82% were seen once. The source material was PBMCs. The receptors were gathered from a woman between 18 and 29 years old in good health and CMV-seronegative.

The chain uses TRBV7-2 and TRBJ2-7; perhaps TRBD1 as D (5 bases). Looked up from germline, CDR1 is SGHTA and CDR2 is FQGNSA. V was trimmed by 3 bases and J by 0 bases, leaving 9 bases between them. The CDR3 is 14 residues long. CDR3 amino acids: CASSFFDSSYEQYF. The DNA of the CDR3 is TGTGCCAGCAGCTTTTTTGACAGCTCCTACGAGCAGTACTTC.

The rearrangement links TRBV4-3 to TRBJ1-2; 7 positions match TRBD1. The V and J ends lost 2 bases and 5 bases, in that order; junction bases with no gene match: 11. CDR1 and CDR2 from the germline V gene are LGHNA and YSLEER. The CDR3 consists of 16 residues. CDR3 bases: TGCGCCAGCAGCCAATCGCGGAGGCAGGGGGTGTATGGCTACACCTTC. Translation: CASSQSRRQGVYGYTF.

The V and J genes are TRBV10-3 and TRBJ1-4; TRBD1 might be the D (5 bases). This CDR3 has 12 residues. The germline V gene has CDR1 ENHRY and CDR2 SYGVKD. V was cut by 0 bases and J by 12 bases, with 8 bases left in between. The chain's CDR3 is CAISESVGELFF. CDR3 in DNA: TGTGCCATCAGTGAGTCGGTAGGGGAACTGTTTTTT.

The CDR3 DNA follows: TGTGCCAGCAGTGACCAGGGGATAGCCCGGGAGACCCAGTACTTC. Protein product: CASSDQGIARETQYF. The chain recombines TRBV2 with TRBJ2-5; D may be TRBD1 (6 bases). The ends were cut back, 3 bases at V and 5 bases at J, with 16 bases in the middle. The length of the CDR3 is 15 residues. Per the germline V gene, CDR1 is SNHLY and CDR2 is FYNNEI.

This clone was picked up one time. The rearrangement joins TRBV19 to TRBJ1-3; D ambiguous. CDR1 is LNHDA, CDR2 SQIVND, per germline (reference sequence). With 5 bases removed from V and 0 bases from J, the gap between germline ends came to 8 bases. The CDR3 loop spans 14 amino acids. CDR3 nucleotide sequence: TGTGCCAGTAGTGTTTTTCTCTCTGGAAACACCATATATTTT. It is translated as CASSVFLSGNTIYF. The variable domain in full, with the rest retrieved from reference TRBV19 and TRBJ1-3, is DGGITQSPKYLFRKEGQNVTLSCEQNLNHDAMYWYRQDPGQGLRLIYYSQIVNDFQKGDIAEGYSVSREKKESFPLTVTSAQKNPTAFYLCASSVFLSGNTIYFGEGSWLTVV.

The sample holds one count of this clone. This chain links TRBV28 with TRBJ1-2; 7 bases are shared with TRBD1. Germline trimming cut 6 bases from V and 6 bases from J; bases unmatched to any gene: 10. Germline values: CDR1 MDHEN, CDR2 SYDVKM. This CDR3 contains 14 residues. CDR3 sequence: CASRTGPWVNGYTF. DNA for the CDR3: TGTGCCAGCAGGACAGGGCCATGGGTGAATGGCTACACCTTC.

This clone appeared a few times. This rearrangement joins TRBV12-1 to TRBJ1-5. TRBV12-1 is a pseudogene segment. This CDR3 contains 14 residues. Here the CDR3 reads CASSFHYSHQPQHF. DNA of the CDR3: TGTGCCAGCAGCTTCCACTACTCCCATCAGCCCCAGCATTTT.

This clone was seen more than once but under ten times. The V and J genes are TRBV6-1 and TRBJ1-6; TRBD1 aligns across 8 bases. Trimming removed 6 bases from V and 9 bases from J; junction bases left unmatched: 10. Germline CDR1 MNHNS, CDR2 SASEGT. This CDR3 spans 15 amino acids. DNA of the CDR3: TGTGCCAGCAGCATCACCGTACAGGGGGGTTCACCCCTCCACTTT. This translates into CASSITVQGGSPLHF.

The rearrangement links TRBV28 to TRBJ2-7, with 7 bases that match TRBD2. V was clipped by 3 bases and J by 7 bases; unmatched bases: 6. Looked up from germline, CDR1 is MDHEN and CDR2 is SYDVKM. The CDR3 length is 13 residues. The CDR3 DNA is TGTGCCAGCAGTTTTGGGGCGGGAGTTGAGCAGTACTTC. Its protein is CASSFGAGVEQYF.

This chain connects TRBV28 to TRBJ2-7; possible D gene TRBD2, 5 bases. Trimming left V 8 bases short and J 0 bases short, with 11 bases between. Looked up from germline, CDR1 is MDHEN and CDR2 is SYDVKM. The CDR3 is made up of 13 amino acids. Here the CDR3 reads CASEGGRSYEQYF. CDR3 nucleotide sequence: TGTGCCAGCGAGGGCGGACGCTCCTACGAGCAGTACTTC.

This chain connects TRBV29-1 to TRBJ2-3, with D perhaps matching TRBD1 (6 bases). Germline assignment: CDR1 SQVTM and CDR2 ANQGSEA. Trimming shortened V by 6 bases and J by 1 base, and 14 bases separated the two germline ends. This CDR3 region has 14 residues. The CDR3 loop is CSVEPGQRTDTQYF. The CDR3 nucleotides are TGCAGCGTGGAACCGGGACAACGCACAGATACGCAGTATTTT.

The chain combines TRBV28 with TRBJ1-1; a possible D gene is TRBD1 (5 bases). V gave up 8 bases and J gave up 1 base, with 17 bases separating them. CDR1 is MDHEN, CDR2 SYDVKM, per germline. This CDR3 spans 15 amino acids. The CDR3 here is CASGVGEESNTEAFF. The CDR3 region has the DNA TGTGCCAGCGGAGTAGGGGAGGAGTCGAACACTGAAGCTTTCTTT.

This chain uses TRBV9 with TRBJ2-7, with D maybe TRBD2 (6 bases). Trimming removed 3 bases at V and 3 bases at J, with 16 bases between. The CDR3 runs to 15 residues. Germline V lookup: CDR1 SGDLS, CDR2 YYNGEE. CDR3 DNA sequence: TGTGCCAGCAGCGCCAGGAGGGACGGTCTCTACGAGCAGTACTTC. Translated, it gives CASSARRDGLYEQYF.

The CDR3 protein is CASSVGQGGGTDTQYF. The CDR3 region has the DNA TGTGCCAGCAGCGTAGGACAGGGGGGTGGCACAGATACGCAGTATTTT. The J gene is TRBJ2-3, the V gene TRBV9; 9 bases line up with TRBD1. This CDR3 region has 16 residues. V shed 0 bases and J 1 base; nucleotides not matched to a gene: 3. CDR1 SGDLS and CDR2 YYNGEE come from the germline V gene.

This chain joins TRBV2 and TRBJ2-2, with a possible D match to TRBD2 (6 bases). The CDR3 extends over 15 amino acids. Germline V lookup: CDR1 SNHLY, CDR2 FYNNEI. V lost 3 bases to trimming and J lost 5 bases, with 13 bases between them. CDR3 residues: CASSERGRSTGELFF. The CDR3 coding sequence is TGTGCCAGCAGTGAGCGGGGCCGGTCGACCGGGGAGCTGTTTTTT.

V and J are TRBV10-2 and TRBJ1-6, with D unresolved. This CDR3 has 14 residues. Germline V gives CDR1 WSHSY, CDR2 SAAADI. V was clipped by 7 bases and J by 6 bases, with 13 bases between them. This CDR3 reads CASIAGFGNSPLHF. The CDR3 nucleotides are TGCGCCAGCATTGCGGGGTTCGGTAATTCACCCCTCCACTTT.

V gene TRBV14 combines with J gene TRBJ2-1; D gene unclear. Germline loops: CDR1 SGHDN, CDR2 FVKESK. CDR3 length equals 15 residues. V was cut by 5 bases and J by 3 bases, with 14 bases left in between. The CDR3 DNA is TGTGCCAGCAGCGACGGGTCCCCCTACTACAATGAGCAGTTCTTC. This sequence encodes CASSDGSPYYNEQFF.

The chain is built from TRBV9 and TRBJ2-7; the D gene is possibly TRBD2 (6 bases). Trimming stripped 0 bases from V and 3 bases from J, with 13 bases between. CDR3 length: 15 amino acids. Per the germline V gene, CDR1 is SGDLS and CDR2 is YYNGEE. Here the CDR3 reads CASSVDGTGYYEQYF. The CDR3 bases are TGTGCCAGCAGCGTAGATGGGACTGGATACTACGAGCAGTACTTC.

The chain recombines TRBV9 with TRBJ1-5, with D perhaps TRBD1 (6 bases). Trimming cost V 4 bases and J 7 bases, with 18 bases left between them. Germline-derived CDR1 and CDR2 are SGDLS and YYNGEE. CDR3 length: 15 amino acids. The CDR3 sequence: CASSQGGGVGQPQHF. As DNA, the CDR3 is TGTGCCAGCAGCCAGGGAGGGGGAGTAGGCCAGCCCCAGCATTTT.

This rearrangement joins TRBV28 to TRBJ1-6; weak D call: TRBD1 (5 bases). Germline CDR1 reads MDHEN; CDR2 reads SYDVKM. The CDR3 spans 12 residues. V was pared by 7 bases and J by 10 bases, with 11 bases between. The CDR3 nucleotides are TGTGCCAGCAACGGAGGGGAATCACCCCTCCACTTT. Amino acids: CASNGGESPLHF.

The chain employs TRBV19 and TRBJ1-1, with TRBD1 identical over 7 bases. J gave up 4 bases and V 6 bases, and 8 bases lay outside the gene matches. Germline V lookup: CDR1 LNHDA, CDR2 SQIVND (reference sequence). The CDR3 has 14 amino acids. This CDR3 reads CASRAERGLTEAFF. CDR3 nucleotide sequence: TGTGCCAGTAGGGCCGAGAGGGGGCTCACTGAAGCTTTCTTT.

V is TRBV7-2 and J is TRBJ2-1, with D maybe TRBD2 (7 bases). V was shortened by 0 bases and J by 8 bases, with 17 bases between the two germline ends. The CDR3 runs to 16 residues. Looked up from germline, CDR1 is SGHTA and CDR2 is FQGNSA. In nucleotides, the CDR3 is TGTGCCAGCAGCTTAGCGCCCGGGGGGCGCACAGATGAGCAGTTCTTC. Amino acid sequence: CASSLAPGGRTDEQFF.

This clone was seen once. The chain employs TRBV28 and TRBJ1-2; 8 bases are a match to TRBD1. The CDR3 is 15 residues long. Germline V gives CDR1 MDHEN, CDR2 SYDVKM. Trimming cost V 5 bases and J 8 bases; bases outside gene matches: 13. The CDR3 DNA sequence: TGTGCCAGCAGTCATCGAGGGACAGGAGGGGCCGGCTACACCTTC. It translates to CASSHRGTGGAGYTF.

The chain combines TRBV23-1 with TRBJ2-6; 7 bases agree with TRBD1. TRBV23-1 is classed as an ORF, of uncertain function. The CDR3 runs 20 residues. J lost 1 base, V lost 4 bases, and 16 bases had no gene match. Here the CDR3 DNA reads TGCGCCAGCAGTCCGTGTCCGGGACAGCGCCCGTCATCTGGGGCCAACGTCCTGACTTTC. Its translation: CASSPCPGQRPSSGANVLTF.

V usage is TRBV10-3 and J usage is TRBJ2-2; perhaps TRBD2 as D (5 bases). The germline V and J ends were trimmed by 3 bases and 1 base, with 9 bases remaining between them. The germline V gene encodes CDR1 ENHRY and CDR2 SYGVKD. The CDR3 is 15 amino acids. CDR3: CAISDPRVNTGELFF. CDR3 nucleotides: TGTGCCATCAGTGACCCGAGGGTGAACACCGGGGAGCTGTTTTTT.